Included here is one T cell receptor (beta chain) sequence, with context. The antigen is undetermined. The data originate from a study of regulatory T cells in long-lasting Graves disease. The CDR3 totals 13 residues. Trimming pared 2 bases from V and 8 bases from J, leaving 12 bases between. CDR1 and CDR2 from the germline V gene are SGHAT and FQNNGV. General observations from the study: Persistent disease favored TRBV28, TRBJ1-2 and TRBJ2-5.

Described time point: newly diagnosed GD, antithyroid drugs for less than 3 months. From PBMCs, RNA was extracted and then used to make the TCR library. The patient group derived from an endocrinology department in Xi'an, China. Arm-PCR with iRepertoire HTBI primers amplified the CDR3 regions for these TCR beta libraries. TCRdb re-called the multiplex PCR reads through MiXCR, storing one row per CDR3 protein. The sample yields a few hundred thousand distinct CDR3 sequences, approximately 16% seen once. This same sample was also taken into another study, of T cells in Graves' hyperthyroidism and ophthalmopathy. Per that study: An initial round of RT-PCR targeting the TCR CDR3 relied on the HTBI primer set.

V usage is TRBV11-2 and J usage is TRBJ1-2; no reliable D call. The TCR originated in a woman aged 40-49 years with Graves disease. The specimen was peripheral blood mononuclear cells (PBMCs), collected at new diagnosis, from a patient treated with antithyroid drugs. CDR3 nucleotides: TGTGCCAGCAGCTTATCGGGGTACTGGGGCTACACCTTC. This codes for CASSLSGYWGYTF.